This entry lists 30 T cell receptor beta chains sequenced from one sample in a study of T cells in Graves' hyperthyroidism and ophthalmopathy. Amplification targeted TCR beta CDR3 regions from RNA transcripts. RT-PCR in the first round (using the HTBI primer set) targeted the TCR CDR3. TCRdb re-analysed the multiplex PCR reads in MiXCR, keeping a single row per CDR3 protein. The data show fewer than 350,000 distinct CDR3 sequences, 18% seen once. Sequences were obtained from blood. The source of these receptors is a woman in her forties or fifties with Graves' hyperthyroidism.

The CDR3: CASSPTGGLGSGNTIYF. CDR3 coding DNA: TGTGCCAGCTCACCGACGGGGGGCTTAGGCTCTGGAAACACCATATATTTT. This chain links TRBV18 with TRBJ1-3; a possible D gene is TRBD1 (6 bases). The germline V and J ends were trimmed by 3 bases and 0 bases, with 15 bases remaining between them. In germline, CDR1 is KGHSH, CDR2 LQKENI. CDR3 size: 17 residues.

This clonotype was seen ten or more times. V gene TRBV5-1 combines with J gene TRBJ2-3; TRBD2 is a possible D gene (6 bases). Per the germline V gene, CDR1 is SGHRS and CDR2 is YFSETQ. The CDR3 covers 14 residues. The V and J ends lost 4 bases and 2 bases respectively, with 11 bases between them. For the CDR3, the DNA is TGCGCCAGCAGCGAGGGACTCCCCACAGATACGCAGTATTTT. Translation: CASSEGLPTDTQYF.

V gene TRBV9 combines with J gene TRBJ2-1; D assignment may be TRBD1 or TRBD2 (6 bases each). The V end lost 4 bases, the J end lost 6 bases, and 26 bases lay between the germline ends. This CDR3 has 18 amino acids. Germline CDR1 and CDR2: SGDLS and YYNGEE. The CDR3 is CASSPEREGGLLGNEQFF. In nucleotides, the CDR3 is TGTGCCAGCAGCCCCGAAAGAGAGGGGGGCCTTTTAGGCAATGAGCAGTTCTTC.

This clonotype was seen ten or more times. This chain connects TRBV2 to TRBJ2-1; 13 bases agree with TRBD2. The CDR3 extends over 14 amino acids. Trimming cost V 8 bases and J 5 bases; bases outside gene matches: 3. Germline values: CDR1 SNHLY, CDR2 FYNNEI. DNA for the CDR3: TGTGCCAGCGGGACTAGCGGGGTCGACAATGAGCAGTTCTTC. Amino acids: CASGTSGVDNEQFF. Looking up the rest from reference TRBV2 and TRBJ2-1 gives the full variable domain: EPEVTQTPSHQVTQMGQEVILRCVPISNHLYFYWYRQILGQKVEFLVSFYNNEISEKSEIFDDQFSVERPDGSNFTLKIRSTKLEDSAMYFCASGTSGVDNEQFFGPGTRLTVL.

V usage is TRBV28 and J usage is TRBJ2-1; D remains ambiguous. The length of the CDR3 is 14 residues. Germline V lookup: CDR1 MDHEN, CDR2 SYDVKM. Trimming took 10 bases from V and 2 from J, leaving 15 bases between them. The CDR3 protein is CATTTGGTYNEQFF. Written as DNA, the CDR3 is TGTGCCACCACAACGGGTGGCACCTACAATGAGCAGTTCTTC.

CDR3 bases: TGTGCCAGCAGCGTAGAGCCAGGGAGCTCCTACGAGCAGTACTTC. Residues: CASSVEPGSSYEQYF. The chain couples TRBV9 to TRBJ2-7, with D possibly being TRBD1 or TRBD2 (5 bases each). The CDR3 runs 15 residues. Germline-derived CDR1 and CDR2 are SGDLS and YYNGEE. V was trimmed by 0 bases and J by 0 bases, leaving 10 bases between them.

This chain links TRBV20-1 with TRBJ2-1; perhaps TRBD2 as D (6 bases). The CDR3 consists of 11 residues. Trimming took 1 base from V and 10 from J, leaving 8 bases between them. Per germline, CDR1 DFQATT and CDR2 SNEGSKA (reference sequence). The CDR3 DNA reads as TGCAGTGCTAGAGGTCTAGCGGAGCAGTTCTTC. Translating it yields CSARGLAEQFF.

This chain connects TRBV28 to TRBJ1-5; tentatively, D is TRBD1 (6 bases). V was cut by 5 bases and J by 2 bases, with 16 bases left in between. Per germline, CDR1 MDHEN and CDR2 SYDVKM. There are 16 residues in the CDR3. The CDR3 loop reads CASSLQGGGGNQPQHF. CDR3 sequence (DNA): TGTGCCAGCAGTCTTCAAGGGGGGGGGGGCAATCAGCCCCAGCATTTT.

This clonotype was detected a few times. The rearrangement joins TRBV20-1 to TRBJ2-6; D may be TRBD1 (5 bases). The CDR3 has 15 amino acids. V gave up 4 bases and J gave up 4 bases, with 14 bases separating them. Per the germline V gene, CDR1 is DFQATT and CDR2 is SNEGSKA (reference sequence). This chain's CDR3 is CSATTPGSGANVLTF. Here the CDR3 DNA reads TGCAGTGCTACAACACCAGGGTCGGGGGCCAACGTCCTGACTTTC.

CDR3 nucleotides: TGTGCCAGCAGTTGGGTCCGGGGAGGCGAGACCCAGTACTTC. It codes for CASSWVRGGETQYF. The rearrangement joins TRBV12-3 or TRBV12-4 to TRBJ2-5; a possible D gene is TRBD2 (6 bases). The V and J ends lost 4 bases and 5 bases respectively, with 14 bases between them. The CDR3 totals 14 residues.

There are many counts of this clonotype. This rearrangement joins TRBV29-1 to TRBJ2-2; 7 bases align to TRBD1. CDR1 and CDR2 from the germline V gene are SQVTM and ANQGSEA. The CDR3 covers 13 residues. V was pared by 4 bases and J by 2 bases, with 1 base of the junction left unmatched. This chain's CDR3 is CSVGTGNTGELFF. The CDR3 nucleotides read TGCAGCGTTGGGACAGGAAACACCGGGGAGCTGTTTTTT.

This clonotype was counted only a few times. A read error may produce the germline difference seen at one junction end. This chain links TRBV15 with TRBJ1-1; D gene uncertain. CDR3 length: 13 residues. CDR1 and CDR2 (germline): LNHNV, YYDKDF (reference sequence). CDR3 sequence (DNA): TGTGCCACCAGCAGAGATCGGGCAATGGAAGCCTTCTTT. The encoded protein is CATSRDRAMEAFF.

This clonotype showed up many times. The rearrangement joins TRBV2 to TRBJ2-3, with TRBD1 matching 8 bases. Germline V gives CDR1 SNHLY, CDR2 FYNNEI. The length of the CDR3 is 17 residues. Losses at the gene ends were 4 bases for V and 0 bases for J; bases not matched to a gene: 9. The CDR3 sequence is CASSAGPTGESTDTQYF. In DNA, the CDR3 is TGTGCCAGCAGTGCAGGCCCGACAGGGGAAAGCACAGATACGCAGTATTTT.

This clonotype was recorded at least ten times. V gene TRBV11-1 combines with J gene TRBJ2-7; maybe TRBD2 (6 bases). V was cut by 6 bases and J by 2 bases, with 17 bases left in between. CDR1 is SGHAT, CDR2 FQDESV, per germline (reference sequence). The CDR3 contains 15 residues. CDR3: CASRGGSGLTYEQYF. Written as DNA, the CDR3 is TGTGCCAGCAGGGGGGGTAGCGGCCTTACCTACGAGCAGTACTTC.

The chain couples TRBV6-6 to TRBJ2-2, with TRBD2 identical over 9 bases. Germline trimming cut 0 bases from V and 7 bases from J; bases unmatched to any gene: 6. This CDR3 has 16 residues. The germline gives CDR1 MNHNY, CDR2 SVGAGI (reference sequence). The CDR3 spells CASSYSGGRVSGELFF. CDR3 DNA: TGTGCCAGCAGTTACTCCGGCGGGAGGGTTAGCGGGGAGCTGTTTTTT.

This clonotype was counted ten times or more. The V gene is TRBV27, the J gene TRBJ2-3; 11 nucleotides line up with TRBD2. The V gene end was trimmed by 3 bases and the J gene end by 0 bases; junction bases not matched to a gene: 5. Germline CDR1 reads MNHEY; CDR2 reads SMNVEV (reference sequence). The CDR3 runs 17 residues. The CDR3 reads CASSFSLAGGSTDTQYF. CDR3 DNA: TGTGCCAGCAGTTTTTCCCTAGCGGGGGGAAGCACAGATACGCAGTATTTT.

This clonotype has at least ten counts. This chain's CDR3 is CSARTENYGYTF. The CDR3 nucleotides read TGCAGTGCTAGAACAGAGAACTATGGCTACACCTTC. This sequence joins TRBV20-1 and TRBJ1-2; D not resolved. Looked up from germline, CDR1 is DFQATT and CDR2 is SNEGSKA (reference sequence). The CDR3 contains 12 residues. V lost 2 bases, J lost 2 bases, and 6 bases lay in between.

J is TRBJ1-4 and V is TRBV10-3; D call uncertain. The CDR3 contains 13 residues. Trimming took off 6 bases at V and 8 bases at J, with 13 bases between the two ends. CDR1 is ENHRY and CDR2 is SYGVKD in the germline V gene. The CDR3 loop reads CAIRDRDGEKLFF. In nucleotides, the CDR3 is TGTGCCATCAGAGACCGTGATGGAGAAAAACTGTTTTTT.

This clonotype has just a few counts. This chain connects TRBV5-1 to TRBJ1-1; D is undetermined. The length of the CDR3 is 14 residues. V gave up 0 bases and J gave up 4 bases, with 10 bases separating them. Per the germline V gene, CDR1 is SGHRS and CDR2 is YFSETQ. CDR3 coding DNA: TGCGCCAGCAGCTTGGTATCGGGCGGCACTGAAGCTTTCTTT. Translated: CASSLVSGGTEAFF. Filled out from reference TRBV5-1 and TRBJ1-1, the complete variable domain reads KAGVTQTPRYLIKTRGQQVTLSCSPISGHRSVSWYQQTPGQGLQFLFEYFSETQRNKGNFPGRFSGRQFSNSRSEMNVSTLELGDSALYLCASSLVSGGTEAFFGQGTRLTVV.

This clonotype was observed at least ten times. V is TRBV7-3 and J is TRBJ2-3, with 14 bases identical to TRBD2. CDR1 and CDR2 (germline): SGHTA, FQGTGA. The junction had 2 bases not matched to a gene; V was cut back by 5 bases and J by 4 bases. The CDR3 totals 15 residues. CDR3 sequence reads: CASSLTSGRADTQYF. CDR3 bases: TGTGCCAGCAGCCTGACTAGCGGGAGGGCAGATACGCAGTATTTT.

This clonotype appeared a single time. This rearrangement joins TRBV5-6 to TRBJ2-2; D is unclear. The CDR3 extends over 19 amino acids. CDR1 is SGHDT, CDR2 YYEEEE, per germline. Trimming took off 0 bases at V and 3 bases at J, with 21 bases between the two ends. CDR3 amino acids: CASSLGIPRQSLDTGELFF. In nucleotides, the CDR3 is TGTGCCAGCAGCTTGGGGATCCCGAGACAAAGTCTGGACACCGGGGAGCTGTTTTTT.

This chain links TRBV7-3 with TRBJ2-1; no reliable D call. Germline-derived CDR1 and CDR2 are SGHTA and FQGTGA. There are 15 residues in the CDR3. Trimming took off 5 bases at V and 6 bases at J, with 17 bases between the two ends. The CDR3 here is CASSLNRERSNEQFF. The CDR3, as DNA: TGTGCCAGCAGCCTTAATAGGGAACGGTCCAATGAGCAGTTCTTC.

This clonotype was found a few times. The CDR3 DNA sequence: TGTGCCAGCAGCGTAATCTCTTCGGACAGGGGGTCTGGCTACACCTTC. Residues: CASSVISSDRGSGYTF. V gene TRBV9 combines with J gene TRBJ1-2; 10 bases agree with TRBD1. CDR1 is SGDLS and CDR2 is YYNGEE in the germline V gene. J was trimmed by 7 bases and V by 1 base; bases with no gene match: 10. The CDR3 extends over 16 amino acids.

This clonotype has a count of ten or more. The chain uses TRBV3-1 and TRBJ2-5, with D maybe TRBD2 (6 bases). In germline, CDR1 is LGHDT, CDR2 YNNKEL (reference sequence). V was pared by 5 bases and J by 3 bases, with 13 bases between. This CDR3 comprises 14 residues. CDR3 region: CASSDGTGEETQYF. Here the CDR3 DNA reads TGTGCCAGCAGCGACGGGACGGGAGAAGAGACCCAGTACTTC.

The chain employs TRBV7-3 and TRBJ2-1; 12 nucleotides match TRBD2. The CDR3 sequence is 18 residues long. In germline, CDR1 is SGHTA, CDR2 FQGTGA. V lost 5 bases and J lost 4; bases outside the gene matches: 12. CDR3 amino acids: CASSPFPRLAGVYNEQFF. DNA for the CDR3: TGTGCCAGCAGCCCGTTCCCGAGACTAGCGGGGGTGTACAATGAGCAGTTCTTC. Drawing the rest from reference TRBV7-3 and TRBJ2-1, the complete variable domain is GAGVSQTPSNKVTEKGKYVELRCDPISGHTALYWYRQSLGQGPEFLIYFQGTGAADDSGLPNDRFFAVRPEGSVSTLKIQRTERGDSAVYLCASSPFPRLAGVYNEQFFGPGTRLTVL.

The table lists this clonotype with many counts. V gene TRBV11-2 combines with J gene TRBJ2-3; the D is unclear. The length of the CDR3 is 10 residues. V was cut by 3 bases and J by 6 bases, with 1 base left in between. Germline loops: CDR1 SGHAT, CDR2 FQNNGV. The CDR3 reads CASSLDTQYF. DNA of the CDR3: TGTGCCAGCAGCTTGGATACGCAGTATTTT.

This clonotype was recorded at least ten times. The chain combines TRBV5-1 with TRBJ2-1; 7 bases agree with TRBD2. Germline V gene lookup returns CDR1 SGHRS and CDR2 YFSETQ. The length of the CDR3 is 17 residues. J gave up 4 bases and V 0 bases, and 10 bases lay outside the gene matches. CDR3 nucleotides: TGCGCCAGCAGCTTGGAGTTCGGCGGGAGTTATTACAATGAGCAGTTCTTC. The encoded protein is CASSLEFGGSYYNEQFF. The whole variable domain, filled in from reference TRBV5-1 and TRBJ2-1, reads KAGVTQTPRYLIKTRGQQVTLSCSPISGHRSVSWYQQTPGQGLQFLFEYFSETQRNKGNFPGRFSGRQFSNSRSEMNVSTLELGDSALYLCASSLEFGGSYYNEQFFGPGTRLTVL.

This chain uses TRBV28 with TRBJ1-1; TRBD1 matches 9 bases. Germline lookup yields CDR1 MDHEN and CDR2 SYDVKM. J lost 1 base, V lost 4 bases, and 7 bases had no gene match. The CDR3 runs to 16 residues. CDR3 sequence: CASSSRQGERNTEAFF. CDR3 DNA: TGTGCCAGCAGTTCCCGACAGGGGGAGCGGAACACTGAAGCTTTCTTT. The full variable domain, with the rest looked up from reference TRBV28 and TRBJ1-1, is DVKVTQSSRYLVKRTGEKVFLECVQDMDHENMFWYRQDPGLGLRLIYFSYDVKMKEKGDIPEGYSVSREKKERFSLILESASTNQTSMYLCASSSRQGERNTEAFFGQGTRLTVV.

This chain joins TRBV30 and TRBJ1-5, with 7 positions matching TRBD1. The CDR3 loop spans 14 amino acids. CDR1 GTSNPN and CDR2 SVGIG come from the germline V gene (reference sequence). V trimming: 5 bases; J trimming: 7 bases; junction bases outside the gene matches: 11. CDR3: CAWAPQGGWQPQHF. CDR3 nucleotide sequence: TGTGCCTGGGCCCCTCAGGGGGGTTGGCAGCCCCAGCATTTT.

The sample holds many counts of this clonotype. This sequence joins TRBV2 and TRBJ1-1; the D is unclear. Germline lookup yields CDR1 SNHLY and CDR2 FYNNEI. Trimming cost V 11 bases and J 4 bases, with 17 bases left between them. The CDR3 has 13 amino acids. In nucleotides, the CDR3 is TGTGCCGGGAAAGAGGATGCGGGCACTGAAGCTTTCTTT. Its protein product is CAGKEDAGTEAFF.